The rows below give T cell receptor beta chains drawn from one sample of a study of human T cells and chemical hapten exposure. TCRdb analysed the RACE reads with MiXCR anew, one entry per CDR3 protein. The repertoire holds 370,000 or so distinct CDR3 sequences, with approximately 5.1% as singletons. The input for sequencing was whole blood, taken in connection with sensitization to the hapten diphenylcyclopropenone (DPC). The origin of the receptors is a woman in her forties or fifties with alopecia areata. Some clones in this sample may be carry-over from other donors' samples. Both conserved end residues are part of each CDR3. Each record gives: clone size, V gene, D gene, J gene, CDR3 DNA, CDR3 protein. D genes are given only for firm matches. Clone size is not always given. Where it is, it says once, few, many or a class for expanded clones.

clone size: many
V gene: TRBV7-9
D gene: TRBD2
J gene: TRBJ2-3
CDR3 DNA: TGTGCCAGCAGCCTCCCGGGGGGGCCTAGAGATACGCAGTATTTT
CDR3 protein: CASSLPGGPRDTQYF

clone size: few
V gene: TRBV12-5
D gene: .
J gene: TRBJ2-1
CDR3 DNA: TGTGCTAGTGGTTTAGGGGAAAATGAGCAGTTCTTC
CDR3 protein: CASGLGENEQFF

clone size: few
V gene: TRBV13
D gene: TRBD1
J gene: TRBJ1-1
CDR3 DNA: TGTGCCAGCAGCTCAGGGGGCGGCGCTGAAGCTTTCTTT
CDR3 protein: CASSSGGGAEAFF

clone size: many
V gene: TRBV7-2
D gene: .
J gene: TRBJ2-4
CDR3 DNA: TGTGCCAGCAGCTCCCAGGGGAAAAACATTCAGTACTTC
CDR3 protein: CASSSQGKNIQYF

clone size: many
V gene: TRBV25-1
D gene: TRBD1
J gene: TRBJ1-6
CDR3 DNA: TGTGCCAGCAGTGGAACGCAGGGGGCATGGGATAATTCACCCCTCCACTTT
CDR3 protein: CASSGTQGAWDNSPLHF

clone size: many
V gene: TRBV12-3/TRBV12-4
D gene: .
J gene: TRBJ2-3
CDR3 DNA: TGTGCCAGCAGTATCCTCACAGATACGCAGTATTTT
CDR3 protein: CASSILTDTQYF

clone size: many
V gene: TRBV29-1
D gene: .
J gene: TRBJ2-5
CDR3 DNA: TGCAGCGTTGAGGACGGGTACCAAGAGACCCAGTACTTC
CDR3 protein: CSVEDGYQETQYF

clone size: many
V gene: TRBV7-6
D gene: .
J gene: TRBJ1-1
CDR3 DNA: TGTGCCAGCAGCTTAGGGGGGTCAGGGAACACTGAAGCTTTCTTT
CDR3 protein: CASSLGGSGNTEAFF

clone size: many
V gene: TRBV19
D gene: TRBD2
J gene: TRBJ2-1
CDR3 DNA: TGTGCCAGTAGTTCGGTAGCGGGAGGGCGCTACAATGAGCAGTTCTTC
CDR3 protein: CASSSVAGGRYNEQFF

clone size: .
V gene: TRBV9
D gene: .
J gene: TRBJ2-2
CDR3 DNA: TGTGCCAGCAGCGTAATTGGCACCGGGGAGCTGTTTTTT
CDR3 protein: CASSVIGTGELFF

clone size: many
V gene: TRBV5-6
D gene: .
J gene: TRBJ1-3
CDR3 DNA: TGTGCCAGCAGCTTGCCTCCTGCCCGCTCTGGAAACACCATATATTTT
CDR3 protein: CASSLPPARSGNTIYF

clone size: many
V gene: TRBV28
D gene: TRBD1
J gene: TRBJ1-1
CDR3 DNA: TGTGCCAGCAGCACGACAGGGGGTCACACTGAAGCTTTCTTT
CDR3 protein: CASSTTGGHTEAFF

clone size: many
V gene: TRBV7-9
D gene: .
J gene: TRBJ1-3
CDR3 DNA: TGTGCCAGCAGGTTGACCGGAGTTAAGGGAAACACCATATATTTT
CDR3 protein: CASRLTGVKGNTIYF

clone size: many
V gene: TRBV7-6
D gene: .
J gene: TRBJ2-2
CDR3 DNA: TGTGCCAGCAGCTCCGGACAGATCACCGGGGAGCTGTTTTTT
CDR3 protein: CASSSGQITGELFF

clone size: .
V gene: TRBV7-9
D gene: .
J gene: TRBJ1-5
CDR3 DNA: TGTGCCAGCAGCTCGGACGGGTCCCAGCATTTT
CDR3 protein: CASSSDGSQHF

clone size: many
V gene: TRBV7-2
D gene: .
J gene: TRBJ1-1
CDR3 DNA: TGTGCCAGCAGCTTAGATCTGGGCCCATCGGGAGCTTTCTTT
CDR3 protein: CASSLDLGPSGAFF

clone size: many
V gene: TRBV4-2
D gene: .
J gene: TRBJ1-5
CDR3 DNA: TGTGCCAGCAGCCAAGGACAGGTCCAGCCCCAGCATTTT
CDR3 protein: CASSQGQVQPQHF

clone size: .
V gene: TRBV18
D gene: .
J gene: TRBJ2-7
CDR3 DNA: TGTGCCAGCTCACCAAGACAAAAAACCTACGAGCAGTACTTC
CDR3 protein: CASSPRQKTYEQYF

clone size: many
V gene: TRBV6-6
D gene: TRBD1
J gene: TRBJ1-5
CDR3 DNA: TGTGCCAGCAGGCGGACAGGGGGCGGGGAGCCCCAGCATTTT
CDR3 protein: CASRRTGGGEPQHF

clone size: many
V gene: TRBV29-1
D gene: TRBD1
J gene: TRBJ2-7
CDR3 DNA: TGCAGCGTTGAAGACGACAGGGGCTACGAGCAGTACTTC
CDR3 protein: CSVEDDRGYEQYF

clone size: .
V gene: TRBV13
D gene: TRBD2
J gene: TRBJ2-5
CDR3 DNA: TGTGCCAGCAGCTTAGCTTCATTCCAGCGGGGGGAACAAGAGACCCAGTACTTC
CDR3 protein: CASSLASFQRGEQETQYF

clone size: few
V gene: TRBV9
D gene: TRBD2
J gene: TRBJ2-7
CDR3 DNA: TGTGCCAGCAGCGTAGCGGGAGGACGGAGTACTTACGAGCAGTACTTC
CDR3 protein: CASSVAGGRSTYEQYF

clone size: .
V gene: TRBV5-6
D gene: .
J gene: TRBJ2-6
CDR3 DNA: TGTGCCAGCAGCTTTGGTTTGACAGATCATAGGTCTGGGGCCAACGTCCTGACTTTC
CDR3 protein: CASSFGLTDHRSGANVLTF

clone size: few
V gene: TRBV27
D gene: .
J gene: TRBJ2-3
CDR3 DNA: TGTGCCAGCAGTTTATTCAGTAGAGATACGCAGTATTTT
CDR3 protein: CASSLFSRDTQYF

clone size: many
V gene: TRBV6-5
D gene: TRBD1
J gene: TRBJ2-3
CDR3 DNA: TGTGCCAGCAGTGGAACAGGGGGAATAGATACGCAGTATTTT
CDR3 protein: CASSGTGGIDTQYF

clone size: few
V gene: TRBV6-2/TRBV6-3
D gene: .
J gene: TRBJ2-1
CDR3 DNA: TGTGCCACCGCCTCACACCGGTTAAAAAACAATGAGCAGTTCTTC
CDR3 protein: CATASHRLKNNEQFF

clone size: .
V gene: TRBV2
D gene: .
J gene: TRBJ2-7
CDR3 DNA: TGTGCCAGCAGTGAATTTGCGGGACGCAACGAGCAGTACTTC
CDR3 protein: CASSEFAGRNEQYF

clone size: many
V gene: TRBV4-2
D gene: .
J gene: TRBJ1-1
CDR3 DNA: TGTGCCAGCAGCCCTTTACAGGGCGGGGAAACTGAAGCTTTCTTT
CDR3 protein: CASSPLQGGETEAFF

clone size: few
V gene: TRBV9
D gene: .
J gene: TRBJ2-7
CDR3 DNA: TGTGCCAGCAGCCCCGGGGACCACTACGAGCAGTACTTC
CDR3 protein: CASSPGDHYEQYF

clone size: few
V gene: TRBV7-2
D gene: .
J gene: TRBJ2-7
CDR3 DNA: TGTGCCAGCAGAAACCTGCCCGTGGGGTCCTACGAGCAGTACTTC
CDR3 protein: CASRNLPVGSYEQYF

clone size: .
V gene: TRBV7-2
D gene: TRBD1
J gene: TRBJ2-2
CDR3 DNA: TGTGCCAGCAACCCGACAGGGGCGGGAAGCACCGGGGAGCTGTTTTTT
CDR3 protein: CASNPTGAGSTGELFF

clone size: many
V gene: TRBV7-4
D gene: .
J gene: TRBJ2-2
CDR3 DNA: TGTGCCAGCAGCCCTTGTCTAGTGAGCACCGGGGAGCTGTTTTTT
CDR3 protein: CASSPCLVSTGELFF

clone size: .
V gene: TRBV20-1
D gene: .
J gene: TRBJ2-5
CDR3 DNA: TGCAGTGCCAGCCCGGGGGCAGAGACCCAGTACTTC
CDR3 protein: CSASPGAETQYF

clone size: many
V gene: TRBV12-3/TRBV12-4
D gene: TRBD1
J gene: TRBJ1-5
CDR3 DNA: TGTGCCAGCAGGGCCGGGACAGGGCCGCCCCAGCATTTT
CDR3 protein: CASRAGTGPPQHF

clone size: many
V gene: TRBV6-5
D gene: .
J gene: TRBJ1-2
CDR3 DNA: TGTGCCAGCAGCCAGGGTTGGTATGGCTACACCTTC
CDR3 protein: CASSQGWYGYTF

clone size: few
V gene: TRBV28
D gene: .
J gene: TRBJ2-6
CDR3 DNA: TGTGCCAGCAGTCGACTGGTGGACGTCCTGACTTTC
CDR3 protein: CASSRLVDVLTF

clone size: many
V gene: TRBV28
D gene: TRBD2
J gene: TRBJ2-1
CDR3 DNA: TGTGCCAGCAGTCCGCTAGCGGAGCCCTACAATGAGCAGTTCTTC
CDR3 protein: CASSPLAEPYNEQFF

clone size: many
V gene: TRBV28
D gene: .
J gene: TRBJ2-7
CDR3 DNA: TGTGCCAGCAAGTTTCAGGGGCAGTTCTACGAGCAGTACTTC
CDR3 protein: CASKFQGQFYEQYF

clone size: many
V gene: TRBV7-9
D gene: .
J gene: TRBJ2-7
CDR3 DNA: TGTGCCAGCGGCCTGGGCGGACTCCCCTACGAGCAGTACTTC
CDR3 protein: CASGLGGLPYEQYF

clone size: few
V gene: TRBV2
D gene: TRBD2
J gene: TRBJ2-3
CDR3 DNA: TGTGCCAGCCGGGGCGAGCGGGGGGGCCCGACAGATACGCAGTATTTT
CDR3 protein: CASRGERGGPTDTQYF

clone size: many
V gene: TRBV7-8
D gene: TRBD2
J gene: TRBJ2-3
CDR3 DNA: TGTGCCAGCAGCTTAGCGCCGGGGAGCGGGAGGGCCATAGATACGCAGTATTTT
CDR3 protein: CASSLAPGSGRAIDTQYF

clone size: many
V gene: TRBV2
D gene: TRBD1
J gene: TRBJ1-4
CDR3 DNA: TGTGCCAGCACCTTGGGACAGGGACTGTTTTTT
CDR3 protein: CASTLGQGLFF

clone size: many
V gene: TRBV6-5
D gene: .
J gene: TRBJ1-1
CDR3 DNA: TGTGCCAGCAGTTACACAGGAGTTGAAGCTTTCTTT
CDR3 protein: CASSYTGVEAFF